A selection of T cell receptor beta chains follows, all from one sample in a study of T-cell memory formation after mild COVID-19. Using its own MiXCR run on the 5' RACE reads, TCRdb lists one record per CDR3 protein. The table shows approximately 54,000 distinct CDR3 sequences, with around 12% occurring only once. The sequenced material came from PBMCs or a T cell subset sorted from them (not recorded which). Every receptor here comes from a man between 18 and 35 years old who had mild COVID-19 (a few samples of this study predate the infection). Cell type and time point are not known. CDR3s include the opening cysteine and the closing phenylalanine or tryptophan. The order of the fields is clone size, V gene, J gene, D gene, CDR3 protein, CDR3 DNA. D genes are given only for firm matches. For some rows the clone size is stated as once, few or many, or as a class when expanded; others skip it.

abundance: many; v_gene: TRBV9; j_gene: TRBJ2-3; d_gene: .; CDR3aa: CASSVVRGASTDTQYF; CDR3nt: TGTGCCAGCAGCGTAGTTCGCGGCGCTAGCACAGATACGCAGTATTTT
abundance: .; v_gene: TRBV7-2; j_gene: TRBJ1-2; d_gene: .; CDR3aa: CASSIRTAGYTF; CDR3nt: TGTGCCAGCAGCATAAGGACAGCTGGCTACACCTTC
abundance: few; v_gene: TRBV5-1; j_gene: TRBJ1-4; d_gene: .; CDR3aa: CASSLGLRDANEKLFF; CDR3nt: TGCGCCAGCAGCTTGGGGCTCCGGGACGCTAATGAAAAACTGTTTTTT
abundance: .; v_gene: TRBV5-1; j_gene: TRBJ1-4; d_gene: .; CDR3aa: CASSPGGRNEKLFF; CDR3nt: TGCGCCAGCAGCCCCGGTGGAAGAAATGAAAAACTGTTTTTT
abundance: few; v_gene: TRBV7-2; j_gene: TRBJ2-2; d_gene: .; CDR3aa: CASSPRTANTGELFF; CDR3nt: TGTGCCAGCAGCCCAAGGACAGCTAACACCGGGGAGCTGTTTTTT
abundance: few; v_gene: TRBV7-8; j_gene: TRBJ1-4; d_gene: .; CDR3aa: CASSLHPLNEKLFF; CDR3nt: TGTGCCAGCAGCTTACATCCTCTCAATGAAAAACTGTTTTTT
abundance: few; v_gene: TRBV9; j_gene: TRBJ2-3; d_gene: .; CDR3aa: CASSVGLAADTQYF; CDR3nt: TGTGCCAGCAGCGTAGGGCTAGCCGCAGATACGCAGTATTTT
abundance: many; v_gene: TRBV10-3; j_gene: TRBJ2-2; d_gene: .; CDR3aa: CAISGEGRLTGELFF; CDR3nt: TGTGCCATCAGTGGTGAGGGGCGACTCACCGGGGAGCTGTTTTTT
abundance: .; v_gene: TRBV6-4; j_gene: TRBJ1-2; d_gene: .; CDR3aa: CASSPGSPEDGYTF; CDR3nt: TGTGCCAGCAGTCCCGGGTCCCCGGAGGATGGCTACACCTTC
abundance: few; v_gene: TRBV7-8; j_gene: TRBJ1-5; d_gene: .; CDR3aa: CASSLLSSGGNQPQHF; CDR3nt: TGTGCCAGCAGCTTATTGTCATCAGGGGGCAATCAGCCCCAGCATTTT
abundance: few; v_gene: TRBV27; j_gene: TRBJ1-5; d_gene: .; CDR3aa: CASSPRWGGDGNQPQHF; CDR3nt: TGTGCCAGCAGCCCCCGCTGGGGCGGGGACGGCAATCAGCCCCAGCATTTT
abundance: many; v_gene: TRBV4-3; j_gene: TRBJ2-2; d_gene: .; CDR3aa: CASSQDRGYGGELFF; CDR3nt: TGCGCCAGCAGCCAAGATCGAGGGTATGGCGGGGAGCTGTTTTTT
abundance: few; v_gene: TRBV7-2; j_gene: TRBJ1-2; d_gene: TRBD1; CDR3aa: CASSPDRDYGYTF; CDR3nt: TGTGCCAGCAGCCCGGACAGGGATTATGGCTACACCTTC
abundance: .; v_gene: TRBV7-2; j_gene: TRBJ1-3; d_gene: .; CDR3aa: CASSFWNSGNTIYF; CDR3nt: TGTGCCAGCAGCTTTTGGAACTCTGGAAACACCATATATTTT
abundance: many; v_gene: TRBV6-5; j_gene: TRBJ2-7; d_gene: .; CDR3aa: CASSYSRGQYEQYF; CDR3nt: TGTGCCAGCAGTTACTCTCGAGGGCAGTACGAGCAGTACTTC
abundance: .; v_gene: TRBV7-6; j_gene: TRBJ2-3; d_gene: TRBD2; CDR3aa: CASSPYPAAGGQYF; CDR3nt: TGTGCCAGCAGCCCCTATCCCGCTGCGGGGGGGCAGTATTTT
abundance: .; v_gene: TRBV12-3/TRBV12-4; j_gene: TRBJ1-2; d_gene: .; CDR3aa: CASSLSAGYTF; CDR3nt: TGTGCCAGCAGTTTAAGTGCAGGCTACACCTTC
abundance: .; v_gene: TRBV5-8; j_gene: TRBJ2-5; d_gene: .; CDR3aa: CASSLVLVKETQYF; CDR3nt: TGTGCCAGCAGCTTGGTTCTGGTGAAAGAGACCCAGTACTTC
abundance: many; v_gene: TRBV9; j_gene: TRBJ1-3; d_gene: .; CDR3aa: CASSVEVGAGNTIYF; CDR3nt: TGTGCCAGCAGCGTAGAGGTCGGGGCTGGAAACACCATATATTTT
abundance: few; v_gene: TRBV30; j_gene: TRBJ2-3; d_gene: .; CDR3aa: CAWTDQYF; CDR3nt: TGTGCCTGGACGGACCAGTATTTT
abundance: few; v_gene: TRBV5-6; j_gene: TRBJ2-3; d_gene: .; CDR3aa: CASSWGRGADTQYF; CDR3nt: TGTGCCAGCAGCTGGGGCAGGGGGGCTGATACGCAGTATTTT
abundance: .; v_gene: TRBV3-1; j_gene: TRBJ2-2; d_gene: .; CDR3aa: CASSPESTQKLYF; CDR3nt: TGTGCCAGCAGCCCGGAAAGCACCCAGAAGCTGTATTTT
abundance: .; v_gene: TRBV14; j_gene: TRBJ2-3; d_gene: .; CDR3aa: CASSQGDFTDTQYF; CDR3nt: TGTGCCAGCAGCCAAGGGGACTTCACAGATACGCAGTATTTT
abundance: .; v_gene: TRBV7-9; j_gene: TRBJ1-1; d_gene: .; CDR3aa: CASSPSAGMNTEAFF; CDR3nt: TGTGCCAGCAGCCCATCGGCAGGGATGAACACTGAAGCTTTCTTT
abundance: .; v_gene: TRBV5-6; j_gene: TRBJ2-1; d_gene: .; CDR3aa: CASSLVTTDNEQFF; CDR3nt: TGTGCCAGCAGCTTAGTGACAACTGACAATGAGCAGTTCTTC
abundance: .; v_gene: TRBV19; j_gene: TRBJ1-1; d_gene: .; CDR3aa: CASSMWVADTEAFF; CDR3nt: TGTGCCAGTAGTATGTGGGTAGCGGACACTGAAGCTTTCTTT
abundance: .; v_gene: TRBV20-1; j_gene: TRBJ2-1; d_gene: .; CDR3aa: CSARDGKEHLSNEQFF; CDR3nt: TGCAGTGCTAGAGATGGCAAGGAACATCTTTCCAATGAGCAGTTCTTC
abundance: many; v_gene: TRBV12-3/TRBV12-4; j_gene: TRBJ2-3; d_gene: .; CDR3aa: CASSLVGTRTDTQYF; CDR3nt: TGTGCCAGCAGTTTGGTCGGTACTAGGACAGATACGCAGTATTTT
abundance: many; v_gene: TRBV7-8; j_gene: TRBJ2-2; d_gene: .; CDR3aa: CASSSSGTHTGELFF; CDR3nt: TGTGCCAGCAGTTCCTCCGGGACACACACCGGGGAGCTGTTTTTT
abundance: many; v_gene: TRBV7-2; j_gene: TRBJ2-5; d_gene: TRBD2; CDR3aa: CASSLGLARETQYF; CDR3nt: TGTGCCAGCAGCTTAGGACTAGCGAGGGAGACCCAGTACTTC
abundance: many; v_gene: TRBV7-8; j_gene: TRBJ2-3; d_gene: TRBD2; CDR3aa: CASSPGLANTDTQYF; CDR3nt: TGTGCCAGCAGCCCCGGACTAGCTAACACAGATACGCAGTATTTT
abundance: few; v_gene: TRBV7-9; j_gene: TRBJ2-1; d_gene: .; CDR3aa: CASSISTGEQFF; CDR3nt: TGTGCCAGCAGCATCTCGACTGGAGAGCAGTTCTTC
abundance: .; v_gene: TRBV12-3/TRBV12-4; j_gene: TRBJ1-5; d_gene: .; CDR3aa: CASSLNQPQHF; CDR3nt: TGTGCCAGCAGTTTAAATCAGCCCCAGCATTTT
abundance: few; v_gene: TRBV6-5; j_gene: TRBJ2-3; d_gene: .; CDR3aa: CASSRTGGLDTQYF; CDR3nt: TGTGCCAGCAGTAGAACCGGGGGTTTAGATACGCAGTATTTT
abundance: few; v_gene: TRBV19; j_gene: TRBJ1-6; d_gene: .; CDR3aa: CATAWRPYNSPLHF; CDR3nt: TGTGCCACCGCGTGGCGCCCATATAATTCACCCCTCCACTTT
abundance: .; v_gene: TRBV20-1; j_gene: TRBJ2-5; d_gene: TRBD2; CDR3aa: CSARFSGGAEETQYF; CDR3nt: TGCAGTGCTAGGTTCAGCGGGGGGGCGGAAGAGACCCAGTACTTC
abundance: .; v_gene: TRBV18; j_gene: TRBJ1-3; d_gene: .; CDR3aa: CASSAAGIPGGNTIYF; CDR3nt: TGTGCCAGCTCCGCGGCGGGGATTCCTGGAGGAAACACCATATATTTT
abundance: .; v_gene: TRBV20-1; j_gene: TRBJ2-3; d_gene: .; CDR3aa: CSAKEGTGTDTQYF; CDR3nt: TGCAGTGCTAAAGAGGGAACCGGCACAGATACGCAGTATTTT
abundance: .; v_gene: TRBV29-1; j_gene: TRBJ1-2; d_gene: .; CDR3aa: CSVDSWESNYGYTF; CDR3nt: TGCAGCGTTGATTCCTGGGAATCCAACTATGGCTACACCTTC
abundance: many; v_gene: TRBV20-1; j_gene: TRBJ2-1; d_gene: .; CDR3aa: CSASGPNEQFF; CDR3nt: TGCAGTGCTAGTGGCCCCAATGAGCAGTTCTTC
abundance: .; v_gene: TRBV27; j_gene: TRBJ1-1; d_gene: TRBD1; CDR3aa: CASRPWDRGRSGAFF; CDR3nt: TGTGCCAGCAGACCATGGGACAGGGGGAGAAGCGGAGCTTTCTTT
abundance: .; v_gene: TRBV27; j_gene: TRBJ1-2; d_gene: .; CDR3aa: CASPGPLPTLGSYTF; CDR3nt: TGTGCCAGCCCGGGTCCTCTGCCGACACTCGGGAGCTACACCTTC
abundance: few; v_gene: TRBV4-2; j_gene: TRBJ1-3; d_gene: .; CDR3aa: CASSQAGTGNTIYF; CDR3nt: TGTGCCAGCAGCCAAGCTGGGACTGGAAACACCATATATTTT
abundance: .; v_gene: TRBV5-6; j_gene: TRBJ2-1; d_gene: TRBD2; CDR3aa: CASTQTSGGVEQFF; CDR3nt: TGTGCCAGCACCCAGACTAGCGGGGGGGTTGAGCAGTTCTTC
abundance: many; v_gene: TRBV7-9; j_gene: TRBJ1-4; d_gene: .; CDR3aa: CASSGEKLFF; CDR3nt: TGTGCCAGCAGCGGTGAAAAACTGTTTTTT
abundance: .; v_gene: TRBV12-3/TRBV12-4; j_gene: TRBJ2-5; d_gene: .; CDR3aa: CASSLSHGTQYF; CDR3nt: TGTGCCAGCAGTTTATCCCATGGGACCCAGTACTTC
abundance: many; v_gene: TRBV7-2; j_gene: TRBJ2-5; d_gene: .; CDR3aa: CASSLAVTSQETQYF; CDR3nt: TGTGCCAGCAGCTTAGCGGTTACTAGCCAAGAGACCCAGTACTTC
abundance: many; v_gene: TRBV7-6; j_gene: TRBJ2-3; d_gene: .; CDR3aa: CASSLDGRPDTQYF; CDR3nt: TGTGCCAGCAGCTTAGACGGAAGGCCAGATACGCAGTATTTT
abundance: many; v_gene: TRBV20-1; j_gene: TRBJ2-3; d_gene: .; CDR3aa: CSARSPQGDTDTQYF; CDR3nt: TGCAGTGCACGGTCCCCCCAGGGAGACACAGATACGCAGTATTTT
abundance: many; v_gene: TRBV5-5; j_gene: TRBJ2-3; d_gene: .; CDR3aa: CASSPIHSRDTQYF; CDR3nt: TGTGCCAGCAGCCCGATTCACTCGAGGGATACGCAGTATTTT
abundance: many; v_gene: TRBV4-1; j_gene: TRBJ2-3; d_gene: .; CDR3aa: CASSQEGSPSTDTQYF; CDR3nt: TGCGCCAGCAGCCAAGAAGGGTCCCCTAGCACAGATACGCAGTATTTT
abundance: few; v_gene: TRBV19; j_gene: TRBJ1-5; d_gene: .; CDR3aa: CASSIDRKQPQHF; CDR3nt: TGTGCCAGTAGTATAGATCGCAAGCAGCCCCAGCATTTT
abundance: few; v_gene: TRBV11-2; j_gene: TRBJ1-3; d_gene: .; CDR3aa: CASSLDRAGNTIYF; CDR3nt: TGTGCCAGCAGCTTAGATAGGGCTGGAAACACCATATATTTT
abundance: many; v_gene: TRBV7-9; j_gene: TRBJ2-5; d_gene: .; CDR3aa: CASSFLSLASETQYF; CDR3nt: TGTGCCAGCAGCTTTCTCTCGTTGGCCTCAGAGACCCAGTACTTC
abundance: many; v_gene: TRBV4-1; j_gene: TRBJ2-1; d_gene: .; CDR3aa: CASSQAGGRGFNEQFF; CDR3nt: TGCGCCAGCAGCCAGGCCGGAGGCAGGGGATTCAATGAGCAGTTCTTC
abundance: few; v_gene: TRBV7-2; j_gene: TRBJ2-4; d_gene: .; CDR3aa: CAGGGVNIQYF; CDR3nt: TGTGCGGGAGGCGGGGTGAACATTCAGTACTTC
abundance: .; v_gene: TRBV28; j_gene: TRBJ2-2; d_gene: .; CDR3aa: CASSLGLGNTGELFF; CDR3nt: TGTGCCAGCAGTTTAGGTTTGGGGAACACCGGGGAGCTGTTTTTT